This T cell receptor (beta chain) derives from a study of cytomegalovirus exposure and HLA in healthy donors. Study-wide results and limits: The study designated fewer than 200 TCR beta chains cytomegalovirus-associated.

Notes on this clone: Antigen unknown.

Losses at the gene ends were 4 bases for V and 9 bases for J; bases not matched to a gene: 9. CDR3 length: 15 amino acids. CDR1 and CDR2 (germline): SGDLS, YYNGEE. Researchers ran the PCR with 60 Vbeta and 13 Jbeta primers. Sequencing used immunoSEQ multiplex PCR; TCRdb keeps in-frame clones, though not all of them. The table lists about 38,000 clones, roughly 85% of them singletons. Sequencing was carried out using PBMCs. The receptor was derived from a woman in her forties in good health and CMV-seropositive. The chain employs TRBV9 and TRBJ2-1, with 11 bases aligning to TRBD2. DNA for the CDR3: TGTGCCAGCAGCTCCACTAGCGGGGGTGGTGGTGAGCAGTTCTTC. Its translation is CASSSTSGGGGEQFF.